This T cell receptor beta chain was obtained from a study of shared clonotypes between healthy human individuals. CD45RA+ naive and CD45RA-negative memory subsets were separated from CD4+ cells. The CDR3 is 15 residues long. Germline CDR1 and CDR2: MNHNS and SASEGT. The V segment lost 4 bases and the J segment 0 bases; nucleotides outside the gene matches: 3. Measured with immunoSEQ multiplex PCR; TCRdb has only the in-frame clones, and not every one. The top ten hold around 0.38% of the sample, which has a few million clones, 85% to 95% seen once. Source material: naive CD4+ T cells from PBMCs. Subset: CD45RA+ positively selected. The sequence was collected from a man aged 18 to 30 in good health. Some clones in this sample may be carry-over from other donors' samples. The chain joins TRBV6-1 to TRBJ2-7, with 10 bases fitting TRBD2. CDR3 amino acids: CASSGSGRHSYEQYF. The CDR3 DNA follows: TGTGCCAGCAGTGGTAGCGGGAGGCACTCCTACGAGCAGTACTTC.